This T cell receptor (beta chain) derives from a study of blood T cell repertoires in COVID-19. V lost 7 bases, J lost 2 bases, and 8 bases lay in between. This CDR3 region has 12 residues. Germline CDR1 is MDHEN and CDR2 is SYDVKM. The assay was immunoSEQ multiplex PCR, and TCRdb's table has in-frame clones only and misses some. Of about 250,000 clones listed, about 90% are singletons. The table lists this clone with a few counts. The chain combines TRBV28 with TRBJ1-2; TRBD1 is a possible D gene (5 bases). The receptor comes from a woman between 25 and 40 years old with acute COVID-19. Input material: PBMCs or T cells enriched from blood (not recorded which). The CDR3 DNA sequence: TGTGCCAGCACTGGGGGGAACTATGGCTACACCTTC. Translating gives CASTGGNYGYTF.